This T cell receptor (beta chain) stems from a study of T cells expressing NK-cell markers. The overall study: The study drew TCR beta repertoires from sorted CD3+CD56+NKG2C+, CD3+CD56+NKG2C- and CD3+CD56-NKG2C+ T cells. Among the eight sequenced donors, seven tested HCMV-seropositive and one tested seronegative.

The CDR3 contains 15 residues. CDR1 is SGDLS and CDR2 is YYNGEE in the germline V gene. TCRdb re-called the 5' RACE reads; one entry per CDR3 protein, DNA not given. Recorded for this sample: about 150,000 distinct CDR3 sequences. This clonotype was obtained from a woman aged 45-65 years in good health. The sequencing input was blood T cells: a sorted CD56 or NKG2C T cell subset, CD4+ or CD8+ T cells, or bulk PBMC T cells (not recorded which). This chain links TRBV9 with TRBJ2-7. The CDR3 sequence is CASSVDVSKTYEQYF.